This entry concerns a single TCR beta chain. The antigen is undetermined. This specimen belongs to a study of response to subunit inactivated influenza vaccine. Points from the study as a whole: Authors suggested each seasonal flu vaccination may recruit only limited numbers of new T cells.

One entry per CDR3 protein, called by TCRdb with MiXCR from the RT-PCR reads. This sample has about half a million distinct CDR3 sequences, with under 9% found just once. The V end lost 6 bases, the J end lost 0 bases, and 16 bases lay between the germline ends. The CDR3 has 16 amino acids. CDR1 and CDR2 (germline): MDHEN, SYDVKM. The V call is TRBV28, the J call TRBJ2-3, with D maybe TRBD1 (6 bases). The clonotype was recovered from a man between 50 and 75 years old who received an inactivated influenza vaccine. Here the sequenced sample was PBMCs from blood, taken less than 30 months after vaccination. CDR3: CASRGPGTSSTDTQYF. The CDR3, as DNA: TGTGCCAGCAGAGGCCCCGGGACAAGTAGCACAGATACGCAGTATTTT.